What follows describes a single T cell receptor beta chain. The record originates from a study of blood T cell repertoires in COVID-19. Looking at the study overall: Sources were T cells, B-cell-depleted T cells, or PBMCs; the material itself was cDNA or gDNA.

Original analysis: Amplified reference gene primers provided the basis for estimating nucleated cell counts. TCRdb's copy holds only in-frame clones and misses some; the assay was immunoSEQ multiplex PCR. V and J calls and clone size are those listed in that table; D and trimming were worked out from the DNA. The table records 80,000 to 95,000 clones, over 70% of them present only once. The CDR3 is 15 residues long. Germline values: CDR1 ENHRY, CDR2 SYGVKD. Unmatched junction bases numbered 7, after V lost 7 bases and J lost 3 bases. This chain joins TRBV10-3 and TRBJ1-2; 11 nucleotides line up with TRBD1. The sequencing sample was made of peripheral blood. The clonotype originates from a woman of 80 years or more with acute or convalescent COVID-19. CDR3 protein: CAITPGTGGDYGYTF. DNA of the CDR3: TGTGCCATCACCCCCGGGACAGGGGGTGACTATGGCTACACCTTC.